This T cell receptor beta chain originates from a study of molecular identifiers for immune sequencing clone quantification. The length of the CDR3 is 17 residues. The V end was cut by 4 bases, the J end by 3 bases, with 21 bases between. The V gene's germline CDR1 is SGHDN and CDR2 FVKESK. Study observations and caveats: Beyond 20 RNA copies, clones held over 99% of effector molecules, compared with under 1% in naive cells. Jurkat TCR RNA spiked in from one cell reportedly remained identifiable amid roughly 910,000 naive cells.

Sorting captured naive CD8 T cells as CD8+CD4-CCR7+CD45RA+. TCRdb processed the PCR reads anew with MiXCR; each CDR3 protein has one entry. This sample carries more than 60,000 distinct CDR3 sequences, around 17% of them seen once, and the ten largest clones take 1.4% to 1.5%. Many counts were recorded for this clonotype. Its target is not known. The material sequenced was naive CD8+ T cells from blood, with Jurkat cell RNA spiked in. Indicated subset: FACS-sorted CD8+CD4-CCR7+CD45RA+ naive T cells. The chain couples TRBV14 to TRBJ1-2, with a weak D call TRBD1 (6 bases). The TCR was taken from a human donor in good health. Some libraries in this study had Jurkat cell RNA spiked in. Here the CDR3 reads CASSLSTGPNTHYGYTF. The CDR3 DNA follows: TGTGCCAGCAGCCTCTCGACAGGACCAAATACTCACTATGGCTACACCTTC.